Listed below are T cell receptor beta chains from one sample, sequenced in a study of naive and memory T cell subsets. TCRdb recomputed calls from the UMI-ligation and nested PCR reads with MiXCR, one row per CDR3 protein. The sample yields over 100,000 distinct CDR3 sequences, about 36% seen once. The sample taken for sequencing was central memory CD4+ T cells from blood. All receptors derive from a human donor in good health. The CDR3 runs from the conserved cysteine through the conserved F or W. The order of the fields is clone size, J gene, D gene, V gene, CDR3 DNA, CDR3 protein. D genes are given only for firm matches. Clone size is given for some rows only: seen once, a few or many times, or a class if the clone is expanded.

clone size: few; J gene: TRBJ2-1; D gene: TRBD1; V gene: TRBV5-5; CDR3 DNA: TGTGCCAGCAGCCCTGCGGACAGGGGGCGAGGTGGGTCCTACAATGAGCAGTTCTTC; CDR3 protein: CASSPADRGRGGSYNEQFF
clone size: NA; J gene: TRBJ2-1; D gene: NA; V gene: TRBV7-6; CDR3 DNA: TGTGCCAGCAGCTTCCGAGCGGAGCAGTTCTTC; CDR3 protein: CASSFRAEQFF
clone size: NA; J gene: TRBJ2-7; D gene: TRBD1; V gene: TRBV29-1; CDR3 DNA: TGCAGCGCCTCGCAGGGGGCTTCTAGCGAGCAGTACTTC; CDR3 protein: CSASQGASSEQYF
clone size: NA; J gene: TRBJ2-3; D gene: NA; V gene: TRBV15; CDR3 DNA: TGTGCCACCAGCAGAGATCTGGCAGATACGCAGTATTTT; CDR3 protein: CATSRDLADTQYF
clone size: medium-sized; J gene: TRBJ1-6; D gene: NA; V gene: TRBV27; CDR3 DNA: TGTGCCAGCAGTTTATGGGGAAAGAATTCACCCCTCCACTTT; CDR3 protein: CASSLWGKNSPLHF
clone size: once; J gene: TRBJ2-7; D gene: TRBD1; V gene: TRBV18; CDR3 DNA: TGTGCCAGCTCACTCACAGGGGATCGGGACGAGCAGTACTTC; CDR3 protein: CASSLTGDRDEQYF
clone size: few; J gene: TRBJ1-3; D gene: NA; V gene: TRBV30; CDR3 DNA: TGTGCCTGGGGATTCTCTGGAAACACCATATATTTT; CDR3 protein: CAWGFSGNTIYF
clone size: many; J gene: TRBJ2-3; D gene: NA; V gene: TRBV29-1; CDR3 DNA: TGCAGCGCCCTCCTCACAGGGACTACGCAGTATTTT; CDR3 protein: CSALLTGTTQYF
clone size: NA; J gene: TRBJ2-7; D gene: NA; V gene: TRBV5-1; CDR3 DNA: TGCGCCAGCAGCTCAGGTCTGGATCATACCTACGAGCAGTACTTC; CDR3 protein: CASSSGLDHTYEQYF
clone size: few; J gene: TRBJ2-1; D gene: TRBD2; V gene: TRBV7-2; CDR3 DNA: TGTGCCAGCAGCTTCCCGAAGGGCGGGAGGTATTCCTACAATGAGCAGTTCTTC; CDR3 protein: CASSFPKGGRYSYNEQFF
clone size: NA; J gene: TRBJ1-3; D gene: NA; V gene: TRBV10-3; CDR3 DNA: TGTGCCATCAGTGATGCAGGAGGGTCTGGAAACACCATATATTTT; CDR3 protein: CAISDAGGSGNTIYF
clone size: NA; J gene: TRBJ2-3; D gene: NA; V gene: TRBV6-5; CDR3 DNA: TGTGCCAGCAGACGCGACAGGAAAGGGGCAGATACGCAGTATTTT; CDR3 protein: CASRRDRKGADTQYF
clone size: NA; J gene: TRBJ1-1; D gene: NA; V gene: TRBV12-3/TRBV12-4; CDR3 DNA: TGTGCCAGCGCGAAGCAGGTGAACACTGAAGCTTTCTTT; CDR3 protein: CASAKQVNTEAFF
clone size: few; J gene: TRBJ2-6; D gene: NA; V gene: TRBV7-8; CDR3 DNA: TGTGCCAGCAGCTTAGCCGCCCAGGGCTCTGGGGCCAACGTCCTGACTTTC; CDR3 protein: CASSLAAQGSGANVLTF
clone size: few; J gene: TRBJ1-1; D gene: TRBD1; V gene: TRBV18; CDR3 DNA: TGTGCCAGCTCAAGGGGGCACACTGAAGCTTTCTTT; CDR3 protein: CASSRGHTEAFF
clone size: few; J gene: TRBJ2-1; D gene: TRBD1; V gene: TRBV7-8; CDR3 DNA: TGTGCCAGCAGCTTAAGGAAATCCGGGACAGGTTACAATGAGCAGTTCTTC; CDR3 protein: CASSLRKSGTGYNEQFF
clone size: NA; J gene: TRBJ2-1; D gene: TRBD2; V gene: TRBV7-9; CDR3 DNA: TGTGCCAGCAGCTTCGCCGGCGGCCTACTAGCGGGAGGGCCGAGTGAGCAGTTCTTC; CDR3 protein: CASSFAGGLLAGGPSEQFF
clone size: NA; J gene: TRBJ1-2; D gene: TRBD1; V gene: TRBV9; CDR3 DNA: TGTGCCAGCAGCGTAGCAGGGGGATATGGCTACACCTTC; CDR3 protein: CASSVAGGYGYTF
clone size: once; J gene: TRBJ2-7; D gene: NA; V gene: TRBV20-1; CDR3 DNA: TGCAGTGCTACCGTACCACACCTCGGCGAGCAGTACTTC; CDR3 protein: CSATVPHLGEQYF
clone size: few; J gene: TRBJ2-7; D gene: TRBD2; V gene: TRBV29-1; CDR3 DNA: TGCAGCGTTGAAGGACTAGCGGGTCACAGCGAGCAGTACTTC; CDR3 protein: CSVEGLAGHSEQYF
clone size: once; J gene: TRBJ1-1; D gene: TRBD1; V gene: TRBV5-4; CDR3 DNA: TGTGCCAGCCTGGGACAGAGGAACACTGAAGCTTTCTTT; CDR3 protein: CASLGQRNTEAFF
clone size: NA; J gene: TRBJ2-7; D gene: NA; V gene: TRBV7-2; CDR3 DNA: TGTGCCAGCAGCATTGAGAGGTGGGGGGGCCGCTACGAGCAGTACTTC; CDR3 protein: CASSIERWGGRYEQYF
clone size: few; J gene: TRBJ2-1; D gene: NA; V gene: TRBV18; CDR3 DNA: TGTGCCAGCTCCCCAGTTAATGAGCAGTTCTTC; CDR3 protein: CASSPVNEQFF
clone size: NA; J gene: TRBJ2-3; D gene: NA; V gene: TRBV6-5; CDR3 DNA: TGTGCCAGCAGTTACTCGAGTAATTTAATGACTAGTGGTACGCAGTATTTT; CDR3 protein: CASSYSSNLMTSGTQYF
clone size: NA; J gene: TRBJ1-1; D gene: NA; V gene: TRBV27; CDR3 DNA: TGTGCCAGCAGTTTTCACGCGAGAAACACTGAAGCTTTCTTT; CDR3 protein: CASSFHARNTEAFF
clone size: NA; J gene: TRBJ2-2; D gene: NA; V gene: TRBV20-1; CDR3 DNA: TGCAGTGCCCAAAGGGACACCGGGGAGCTGTTTTTT; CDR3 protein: CSAQRDTGELFF
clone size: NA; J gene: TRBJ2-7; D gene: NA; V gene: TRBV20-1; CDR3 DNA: TGCAGTGCTAGTAAGCAGGGTGTCTCCTACGAGCAGTACTTC; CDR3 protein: CSASKQGVSYEQYF
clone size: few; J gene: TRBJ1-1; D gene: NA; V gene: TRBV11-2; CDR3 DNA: TGTGCCAGCAGCCACAGACGGTTGAACACTGAAGCTTTCTTT; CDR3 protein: CASSHRRLNTEAFF
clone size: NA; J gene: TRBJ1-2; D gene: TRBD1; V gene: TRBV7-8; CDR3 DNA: TGTGCCAGCAGCAAGGGACAGACAACGAACTATGGCTACACCTTC; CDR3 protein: CASSKGQTTNYGYTF
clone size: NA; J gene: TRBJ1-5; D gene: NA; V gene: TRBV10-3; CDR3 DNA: TGTGCCATCAGCTCTAGCAATCAGCCCCAGCATTTT; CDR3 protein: CAISSSNQPQHF
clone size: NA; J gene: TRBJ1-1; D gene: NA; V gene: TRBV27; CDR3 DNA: TGTGCCAGCAGTCCAAAAACGAAAGGAGCGAGGAACACTGAAGCTTTCTTT; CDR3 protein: CASSPKTKGARNTEAFF
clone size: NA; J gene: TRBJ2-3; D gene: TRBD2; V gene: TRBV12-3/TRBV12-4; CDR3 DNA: TGTGCCAGCAGTTTGACCCGCGGGAGGGCCACAGATACGCAGTATTTT; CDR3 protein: CASSLTRGRATDTQYF
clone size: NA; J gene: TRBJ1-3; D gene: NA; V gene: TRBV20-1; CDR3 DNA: TGCAGTGCTAGAGATGGAGGGAGGTCTGGAAACACCATATATTTT; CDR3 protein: CSARDGGRSGNTIYF
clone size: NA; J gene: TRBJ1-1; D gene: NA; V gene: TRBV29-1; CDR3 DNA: TGCAGCGTTGAAAGGGGGGGTTACACTGAAGCTTTCTTT; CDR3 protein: CSVERGGYTEAFF
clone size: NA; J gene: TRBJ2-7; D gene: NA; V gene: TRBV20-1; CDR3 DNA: TGCAGTGCTCGGACAGCGCTCTACGAGCAGTACTTC; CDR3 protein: CSARTALYEQYF
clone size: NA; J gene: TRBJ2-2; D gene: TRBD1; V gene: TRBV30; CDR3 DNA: TGTGCCTGGAGGTACGGACAGGGGATGAACACCGGGGAGCTGTTTTTT; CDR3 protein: CAWRYGQGMNTGELFF
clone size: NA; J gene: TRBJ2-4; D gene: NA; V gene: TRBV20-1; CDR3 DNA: TGCAGTGCTAGTGGAGTTAGGGCCAAAAACATTCAGTACTTC; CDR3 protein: CSASGVRAKNIQYF
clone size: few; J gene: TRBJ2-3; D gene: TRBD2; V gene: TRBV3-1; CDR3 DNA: TGTGCCAGCAGCCAAGGCCTAGCGGGAGTGCGTAGCACAGATACGCAGTATTTT; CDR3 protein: CASSQGLAGVRSTDTQYF
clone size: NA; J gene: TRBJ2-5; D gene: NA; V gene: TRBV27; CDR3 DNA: TGTGCCAGCAGCCAAAGAGGTGCAGGGTTGGAGACCCAGTACTTC; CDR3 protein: CASSQRGAGLETQYF
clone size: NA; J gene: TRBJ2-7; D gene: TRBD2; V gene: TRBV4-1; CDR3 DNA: TGCGCCAGCAGCCAAGTTGGGCTGACTAGCGGGAGGGCCACCCACTCCTACGAGCAGTACTTC; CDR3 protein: CASSQVGLTSGRATHSYEQYF
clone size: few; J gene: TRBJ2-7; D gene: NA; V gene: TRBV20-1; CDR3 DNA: TGCAGTGCTAGACGCGCCCCGGACGAGCAGTACTTC; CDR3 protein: CSARRAPDEQYF
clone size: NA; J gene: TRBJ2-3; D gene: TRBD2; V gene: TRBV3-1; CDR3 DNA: TGTGCCAGCAGCCGAGGCGTAGCGGGGCCCACAGATACGCAGTATTTT; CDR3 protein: CASSRGVAGPTDTQYF
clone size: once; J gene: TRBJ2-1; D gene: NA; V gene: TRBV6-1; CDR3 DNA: TGTGCCAGCAGTAGACAGCTGTACAATGAGCAGTTCTTC; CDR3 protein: CASSRQLYNEQFF
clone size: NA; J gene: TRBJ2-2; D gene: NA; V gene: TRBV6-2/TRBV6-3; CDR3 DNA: TGTGCCAGCAGTTACTGGGTTTTTACCGGGGAGCTGTTTTTT; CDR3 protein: CASSYWVFTGELFF
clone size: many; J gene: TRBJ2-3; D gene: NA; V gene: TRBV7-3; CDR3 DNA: TGTGCCAGCAGCTTACTGACCCGCACAGATACGCAGTATTTT; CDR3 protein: CASSLLTRTDTQYF
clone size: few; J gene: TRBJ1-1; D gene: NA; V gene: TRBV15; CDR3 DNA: TGTGCCACCAGCAGCCTGGCCGAGGGAGCTTTCTTT; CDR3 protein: CATSSLAEGAFF
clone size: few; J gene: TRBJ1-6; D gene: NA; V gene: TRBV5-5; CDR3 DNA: TGTGCCAGCAGCTTGGAAGGCAGACAGAATTCACCCCTCCACTTT; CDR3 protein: CASSLEGRQNSPLHF
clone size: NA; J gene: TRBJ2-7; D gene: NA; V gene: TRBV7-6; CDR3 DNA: TGTGCCAGCAGCGTGTCAGTTAGTAGCTCCTACGAGCAGTACTTC; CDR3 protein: CASSVSVSSSYEQYF
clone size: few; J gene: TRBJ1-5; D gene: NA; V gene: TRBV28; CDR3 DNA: TGTGCCAGCAGTCAACGACGGAGCAATCAGCCCCAGCATTTT; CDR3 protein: CASSQRRSNQPQHF